A single sample gave rise to the 32 T cell receptor beta chains below, sequenced in a study of glioma-infiltrating T cells after dendritic cell vaccination. The time point denotes: after dendritic cell vaccination, including at tumor progression/relapse. Sequencing was performed with immunoSEQ multiplex PCR; in TCRdb, only in-frame clones are kept and a portion is missing. The table lists about 87,000 clones, about four fifths of them singletons. Sample: blood, taken after dendritic cell vaccination. The origin of the receptors is a human donor with glioblastoma.

This chain links TRBV5-1 with TRBJ1-1, with D unresolved. Germline-derived CDR1 and CDR2 are SGHRS and YFSETQ. The CDR3 length is 14 residues. Trimming removed 2 bases from V and 3 bases from J, with 11 bases in between. The CDR3 DNA reads TGCGCCAGCAGCTTCAGGTTTGGTGACACTGAAGCTTTCTTT. Residues: CASSFRFGDTEAFF.

CDR3 nucleotides: TGTGCCAGCCACAGGGGGTGGGACTATGGCTACACCTTC. Amino acids: CASHRGWDYGYTF. This chain links TRBV2 with TRBJ1-2; TRBD1 matches 8 bases. Losses at the gene ends were 8 bases for V and 3 bases for J; bases not matched to a gene: 5. This CDR3 is built from 13 residues. Looked up from germline, CDR1 is SNHLY and CDR2 is FYNNEI.

This chain connects TRBV2 to TRBJ1-2; TRBD1 is a possible D gene (6 bases). Between the trimmed V and J ends, which lost 5 bases and 4 bases, there was a span of 17 bases. The CDR3 has 15 residues. Germline-derived CDR1 and CDR2 are SNHLY and FYNNEI. The CDR3 protein is CASSKMVDSFYGYTF. The CDR3 region has the DNA TGTGCCAGCAGTAAAATGGTGGACAGCTTCTATGGCTACACCTTC.

The rearrangement links TRBV6-1 to TRBJ1-1, with 7 bases identical to TRBD1. J lost 3 bases, V lost 6 bases, and 7 bases had no gene match. The CDR3 covers 14 residues. Germline-derived CDR1 and CDR2 are MNHNS and SASEGT. As DNA, the CDR3 is TGTGCCAGCAGGAGGACAGGCACCTACACTGAAGCTTTCTTT. Protein product: CASRRTGTYTEAFF.

Concerning this clone itself: The junction departs from germline at one end; a sequencing error may be responsible. The CDR3 DNA is TGTGCTAGCAGCTTAGAGCGTAATTCACCCCTCCACTTT. Translated: CASSLERNSPLHF. This rearrangement joins TRBV7-7 to TRBJ1-6; D not resolved. The CDR3 loop spans 13 amino acids. Germline CDR1 and CDR2: SSHAT and FNYEAQ (reference sequence). The entire variable domain, with the rest obtained from reference TRBV7-7 and TRBJ1-6, is as follows: GAGVSQSPRYKVTKRGQDVTLRCDPISSHATLYWYQQALGQGPEFLTYFNYEAQPDKSGLPSDRFSAERPEGSISTLTIQRTEQRDSAMYRCASSLERNSPLHFGNGTRLTVT.

The V and J genes are TRBV15 and TRBJ2-3, with 11 positions matching TRBD2. The J segment lost 4 bases and the V segment lost 0 bases, leaving 3 bases of the junction unmatched. The germline V gene has CDR1 LNHNV and CDR2 YYDKDF (reference sequence). The CDR3 runs 16 residues. CDR3 DNA sequence: TGTGCCACCAGCAGAGATATAGCGGGGGGGGCAGATACGCAGTATTTT. This encodes CATSRDIAGGADTQYF.

The rearrangement uses TRBV27 and TRBJ2-7; D is unresolved. Germline lookup yields CDR1 MNHEY and CDR2 SMNVEV (reference sequence). The V gene lost 4 bases and the J gene lost 11 bases, with 15 bases spanning the gap. The CDR3 is made up of 12 amino acids. The CDR3 protein is CASSSSSLRKYF. CDR3 nucleotide sequence: TGTGCCAGCAGTTCATCCTCCCTCAGGAAGTACTTC.

The V and J genes are TRBV19 and TRBJ1-2, with TRBD1 matching over 10 bases. The length of the CDR3 is 14 residues. The junction had 5 bases not matched to a gene; V was cut back by 6 bases and J by 4 bases. The germline gives CDR1 LNHDA, CDR2 SQIVND (reference sequence). The CDR3 region has the DNA TGTGCCAGTAGCCGGGACAGGGGAGGCTATGGCTACACCTTC. The encoded protein is CASSRDRGGYGYTF.

The genes are TRBV29-1 and TRBJ1-2; D perhaps matches TRBD1 (6 bases). The CDR3 spans 12 residues. V shed 7 bases and J shed 3 bases, with 12 bases lying between them. The germline gives CDR1 SQVTM, CDR2 ANQGSEA. The CDR3 loop reads CSASRTDYGYTF. The CDR3 coding sequence is TGCAGCGCCTCTCGGACAGACTATGGCTACACCTTC.

This clone was observed a single time. The gene calls are TRBV5-6 and TRBJ2-7; D perhaps matches TRBD1 (6 bases). Trimming removed 2 bases from V and 3 bases from J, with 15 bases in between. Germline values: CDR1 SGHDT, CDR2 YYEEEE. The CDR3 runs 15 residues. In DNA, the CDR3 is TGTGCCAGCAGCTTTGGTTCAGGCAGGGGCTACGAGCAGTACTTC. Translated: CASSFGSGRGYEQYF.

The chain combines TRBV6-1 with TRBJ1-2; possible D gene TRBD1, 5 bases. This CDR3 region has 14 residues. The V and J ends lost 0 bases and 2 bases respectively, with 7 bases between them. Germline values: CDR1 MNHNS, CDR2 SASEGT. The CDR3 is CASSEAGGNYGYTF. The CDR3 DNA sequence: TGTGCCAGCAGTGAAGCGGGGGGGAACTATGGCTACACCTTC.

This rearrangement joins TRBV25-1 to TRBJ2-7; D is perhaps TRBD1 (6 bases). CDR3 size: 17 residues. V lost 1 base and J 3 bases, leaving 19 bases between the germline ends. Germline values: CDR1 MGHDK, CDR2 SYGVNS. CDR3: CASSEFEPQGGFYEQYF. CDR3 coding DNA: TGTGCCAGCAGTGAATTCGAACCACAGGGTGGATTCTACGAGCAGTACTTC.

The chain links TRBV5-1 to TRBJ1-3; no firm D call. Trimming took off 5 bases at V and 0 bases at J, with 9 bases between the two ends. CDR1 is SGHRS, CDR2 YFSETQ, per germline. This CDR3 region has 14 residues. The CDR3 loop is CASRDLNSGNTIYF. Written as DNA, the CDR3 is TGCGCCAGCAGGGACTTAAACTCTGGAAACACCATATATTTT.

This chain connects TRBV5-1 to TRBJ1-4, with TRBD1 as a possible D gene (6 bases). V was clipped by 4 bases and J by 8 bases, with 27 bases between them. There are 18 residues in the CDR3. From germline, CDR1 is SGHRS and CDR2 YFSETQ. CDR3 nucleotide sequence: TGCGCCAGCAGCCTGACGCGCCAGGGGAGATTAATAGGAGAAAAACTGTTTTTT. As protein: CASSLTRQGRLIGEKLFF.

The chain's CDR3 is CASSLGRTRLAGEETQYF. CDR3 DNA sequence: TGCGCCAGCAGCTTGGGACGGACAAGGCTAGCGGGGGAAGAGACCCAGTACTTC. This rearrangement joins TRBV5-1 to TRBJ2-5; 10 bases fit TRBD2. The CDR3 extends over 18 amino acids. V dropped 0 bases and J dropped 3; count of bases not matched to a gene: 11. Germline V gene data show CDR1 as SGHRS and CDR2 as YFSETQ.

CDR3 coding DNA: TGTGCCAGCAGCTTAAATCCCAGGGCAACTAACTATGGCTACACCTTC. Its protein product is CASSLNPRATNYGYTF. V is TRBV7-2 and J is TRBJ1-2, with D possibly matching TRBD1 (5 bases). Germline CDR1 reads SGHTA; CDR2 reads FQGNSA. The CDR3 consists of 16 residues. Trimming took 2 bases from V and 0 from J, leaving 13 bases between them.

This chain uses TRBV12-5 with TRBJ1-1; D may be TRBD1 (5 bases). The CDR3 runs to 13 residues. V dropped 5 bases and J dropped 5 bases, with 12 bases sitting between them. CDR1 and CDR2 from the germline V gene are LGHNT and FRNRAP. CDR3: CASGTGLRTEAFF. Written as DNA, the CDR3 is TGTGCTAGTGGTACAGGTTTGAGGACTGAAGCTTTCTTT.

The chain is built from TRBV2 and TRBJ1-2, with TRBD1 matching 7 bases. Trimming took 8 bases from V and 2 from J; bases not matched to a gene: 5. Germline CDR1 is SNHLY and CDR2 is FYNNEI. This CDR3 has 13 residues. The DNA for the CDR3 is TGTGCCAGCCAGACAGGGTCCAACTATGGCTACACCTTC. Amino acid sequence: CASQTGSNYGYTF.

The chain employs TRBV7-9 and TRBJ2-1; D is possibly TRBD1 (5 bases). This CDR3 region has 12 residues. Germline V gene data show CDR1 as SEHNR and CDR2 as FQNEAQ (reference sequence). V lost 5 bases and J lost 5, with 7 bases in between. CDR3 in amino acids: CASSLQDNEQFF. CDR3 sequence (DNA): TGTGCCAGCAGCCTACAGGACAATGAGCAGTTCTTC.

This chain links TRBV5-1 with TRBJ2-5; 7 nucleotides line up with TRBD1. CDR1 is SGHRS and CDR2 is YFSETQ in the germline V gene. The CDR3 sequence is 15 residues long. V was clipped by 7 bases and J by 4 bases; unmatched bases: 13. CDR3 in amino acids: CASRVEGGLGETQYF. The CDR3 bases are TGCGCCAGCCGGGTCGAAGGGGGCTTAGGAGAGACCCAGTACTTC.

This chain links TRBV5-4 with TRBJ2-5; the D gene is possibly TRBD1 (5 bases). V dropped 0 bases and J dropped 3 bases, with 15 bases sitting between them. Germline lookup yields CDR1 SGHNT and CDR2 YYREEE (reference sequence). The CDR3 covers 16 residues. DNA of the CDR3: TGTGCCAGCAGCTTGGGGGCCAGGGAAGGTGAAGAGACCCAGTACTTC. Protein: CASSLGAREGEETQYF.

In its sample, this clone was seen once. This chain connects TRBV27 to TRBJ1-1, with TRBD1 matching 7 bases. The germline CDR1 and CDR2 sequences are MNHEY and SMNVEV (reference sequence). The CDR3 is made up of 16 amino acids. The junction had 15 bases not matched to a gene; V was cut back by 5 bases and J by 6 bases. CDR3 protein: CASSHLQRTDRAEAFF. Written as DNA, the CDR3 is TGTGCCAGCAGTCATCTTCAGCGAACCGACAGGGCTGAAGCTTTCTTT.

The V and J genes are TRBV27 and TRBJ1-6, with 7 bases fitting TRBD1. V shed 7 bases and J 13 bases; nucleotides not matched to a gene: 22. Germline V gene lookup returns CDR1 MNHEY and CDR2 SMNVEV (reference sequence). CDR3 length equals 17 residues. The CDR3 DNA follows: TGTGCCAGCACCCGAAGCGGTAGGACAGGACCCCCATTGCCCCTCCACTTT. Its translation is CASTRSGRTGPPLPLHF.

The chain carries TRBV25-1 and TRBJ1-4; 7 bases align to TRBD1. V trimming: 4 bases; J trimming: 8 bases; junction bases outside the gene matches: 7. The CDR3 extends over 14 amino acids. CDR1 and CDR2 from the germline V gene are MGHDK and SYGVNS. The CDR3 sequence: CASSVDRAGEKLFF. In DNA form, the CDR3 reads TGTGCCAGCAGTGTTGACAGGGCGGGCGAAAAACTGTTTTTT. The full variable domain, completed using reference TRBV25-1 and TRBJ1-4, is EADIYQTPRYLVIGTGKKITLECSQTMGHDKMYWYQQDPGMELHLIHYSYGVNSTEKGDLSSESTVSRIRTEHFPLTLESARPSHTSQYLCASSVDRAGEKLFFGSGTQLSVL.

The chain carries TRBV14 and TRBJ1-2; 8 bases fit TRBD1. The V gene's germline CDR1 is SGHDN and CDR2 FVKESK. The CDR3 has 15 amino acids. The V segment lost 4 bases and the J segment 8 bases; nucleotides outside the gene matches: 12. This chain's CDR3 is CASSLSGQEVDGYTF. The CDR3 region has the DNA TGTGCCAGCAGCCTATCGGGACAGGAGGTCGACGGCTACACCTTC.

The rearrangement uses TRBV4-2 and TRBJ1-5; D is unclear. V was trimmed by 0 bases and J by 2 bases, leaving 11 bases between them. Germline CDR1 and CDR2: LGHNA and YNFKEQ. The CDR3 is 16 residues long. CDR3 coding DNA: TGTGCCAGCAGCCAAGATCTCCCCCGGGGCAATCAGCCCCAGCATTTT. This translates into CASSQDLPRGNQPQHF.

The chain employs TRBV2 and TRBJ2-7, with 12 bases fitting TRBD1. Trimming at V came to 3 bases and at J to 7 bases, leaving 4 bases not matched to a gene. CDR1 is SNHLY, CDR2 FYNNEI, per germline. The CDR3 is 14 residues long. CDR3 residues: CASSEGQGAREQYF. As DNA, the CDR3 is TGTGCCAGCAGTGAGGGACAGGGGGCACGGGAGCAGTACTTC.

V and J are TRBV9 and TRBJ2-5; TRBD2 agrees at 13 bases. The V and J ends lost 3 bases and 5 bases, in that order; junction bases with no gene match: 13. CDR1 is SGDLS and CDR2 is YYNGEE in the germline V gene. This CDR3 has 18 amino acids. The CDR3 spells CASSGGGLAGAGGETQYF. CDR3 DNA sequence: TGTGCCAGCAGCGGCGGTGGACTAGCGGGGGCCGGGGGGGAGACCCAGTACTTC.

This clone was picked up a small number of times. Other nucleotide sequences from this sample produce the same CDR3. The V gene is TRBV9, the J gene TRBJ1-3; D is undetermined. V was shortened by 3 bases and J by 0 bases, with 7 bases between the two germline ends. This CDR3 is built from 14 residues. Germline CDR1 and CDR2: SGDLS and YYNGEE. The CDR3 is CASSAGGSGNTIYF. For the CDR3, the DNA is TGTGCCAGCAGCGCCGGCGGCTCTGGAAACACCATATATTTT.

The chain combines TRBV10-3 with TRBJ2-7, with D possibly TRBD1 on 6 matching bases. The CDR3 has 13 amino acids. With 5 bases removed from V and 6 bases from J, the gap between germline ends came to 14 bases. From germline, CDR1 is ENHRY and CDR2 SYGVKD. Here the CDR3 DNA reads TGTGCCATCAGTCTACAGGGAGTCGGCGAGCAGTACTTC. It specifies CAISLQGVGEQYF.

This clone occurred once. J is TRBJ2-5 and V is TRBV7-2; 7 bases map to TRBD1. Trimming took 3 bases from V and 4 from J; bases not matched to a gene: 5. The CDR3 consists of 14 residues. Germline V lookup: CDR1 SGHTA, CDR2 FQGNSA. The DNA for the CDR3 is TGTGCCAGCAGCTTTAGGACAGGAGTAGAGACCCAGTACTTC. Translation: CASSFRTGVETQYF.

V gene TRBV25-1 combines with J gene TRBJ1-1; TRBD1 might be the D (6 bases). V lost 1 base and J lost 5, with 8 bases in between. CDR3 length equals 13 residues. Germline assignment: CDR1 MGHDK and CDR2 SYGVNS. The CDR3 nucleotides are TGTGCCAGCAGTGAATTTAGGGGGACTGAAGCTTTCTTT. Its translation is CASSEFRGTEAFF.